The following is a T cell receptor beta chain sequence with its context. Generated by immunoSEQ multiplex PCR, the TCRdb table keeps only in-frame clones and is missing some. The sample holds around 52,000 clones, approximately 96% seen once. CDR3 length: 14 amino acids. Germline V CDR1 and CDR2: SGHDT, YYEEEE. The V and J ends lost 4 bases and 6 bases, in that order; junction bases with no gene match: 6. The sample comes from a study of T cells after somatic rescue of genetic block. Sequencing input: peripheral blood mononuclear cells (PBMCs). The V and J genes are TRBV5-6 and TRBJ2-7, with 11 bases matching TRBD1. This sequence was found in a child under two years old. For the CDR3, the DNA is TGTGCCAGCAGCCTTGCCGGGACAGGGGGCGAGCAGTACTTC. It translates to CASSLAGTGGEQYF.